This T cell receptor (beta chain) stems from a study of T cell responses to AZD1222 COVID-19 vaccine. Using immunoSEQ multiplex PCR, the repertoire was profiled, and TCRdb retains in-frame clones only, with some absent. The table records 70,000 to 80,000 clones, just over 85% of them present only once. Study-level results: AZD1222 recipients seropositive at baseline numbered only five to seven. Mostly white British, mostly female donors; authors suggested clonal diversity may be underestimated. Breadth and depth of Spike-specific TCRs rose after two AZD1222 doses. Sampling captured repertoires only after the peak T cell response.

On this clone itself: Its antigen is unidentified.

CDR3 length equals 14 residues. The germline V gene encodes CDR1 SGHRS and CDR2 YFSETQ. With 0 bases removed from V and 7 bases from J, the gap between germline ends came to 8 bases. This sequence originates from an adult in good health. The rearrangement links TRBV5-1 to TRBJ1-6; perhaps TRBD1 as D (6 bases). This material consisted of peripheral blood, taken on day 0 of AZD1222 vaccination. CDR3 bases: TGCGCCAGCAGCTTGGACAGGGAGAATTCACCCCTCCACTTT. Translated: CASSLDRENSPLHF.